This paragraph reports one TCR beta chain. The antigen remains undetermined. Repertoires were generated with immunoSEQ multiplex PCR, while TCRdb's copy carries only in-frame clones and drops some. In the table there are 200,000 to 250,000 clones, about nine tenths of which are singletons. V lost 4 bases and J 5 bases, leaving 14 bases between the germline ends. CDR3 size: 15 residues. Germline V gives CDR1 MGHDK, CDR2 SYGVNS. The source of the sample is a study of cytomegalovirus exposure and HLA in healthy donors. Study as a whole: The 120 validation repertoires, a later analysis reported, used the same platform as the 550 to 700 repertoires from the first cohort.

The study, taken as a whole, reports: Overall, under 200 TCR beta chains were annotated as cytomegalovirus-associated. There were some public TCRs occurring in many donors, but most TCR sequences were rare.

The sequencing input was PBMCs. The V and J genes are TRBV25-1 and TRBJ1-4, with a tentative D call TRBD1 (6 bases). The sequence was collected from a woman aged 18-30 years in good health and CMV-seronegative. CDR3 sequence (DNA): TGTGCCAGCAGTGCCTCTACAGGGTGGAATGAAAAACTGTTTTTT. Protein sequence: CASSASTGWNEKLFF. Using reference TRBV25-1 and TRBJ1-4 for the parts outside the CDR3, the full variable domain is EADIYQTPRYLVIGTGKKITLECSQTMGHDKMYWYQQDPGMELHLIHYSYGVNSTEKGDLSSESTVSRIRTEHFPLTLESARPSHTSQYLCASSASTGWNEKLFFGSGTQLSVL.